The rows below give T cell receptor beta chains drawn from one sample of a study of blood T cell repertoires in COVID-19. The table came from immunoSEQ multiplex PCR; TCRdb's copy has only in-frame clones and leaves some out. Here the sample spans more than 250,000 clones, about nine tenths being singletons. The sequencing input was peripheral blood. The source is a man aged 50-60 years with active or convalescent COVID-19. The CDR3 runs from the conserved cysteine through the conserved F or W. The order of the fields is clone size, D gene, J gene, V gene, CDR3 DNA, CDR3 protein. A D gene is named only where the DNA matches it firmly. Clone size is stated in some rows and not others, as once, few, many or a class when expanded.

>.|TRBD1|TRBJ2-7|TRBV7-9
TGTGCCAGCAGCCTAGGCCAGGGGGACACCTACGAGCAGTACTTC
CASSLGQGDTYEQYF
>.|TRBD1|TRBJ2-5|TRBV27
TGTGCCAGCAGTTTATTAGGGACAGGGGAAAGTCCCCAGTACTTC
CASSLLGTGESPQYF
>.|TRBD1|TRBJ2-5|TRBV5-4
TGTGCCAGCAGGACTGGGACAGATAAGGACCAGTACTTC
CASRTGTDKDQYF
>once|.|TRBJ2-7|TRBV6-6
TGTGCCAGCAGTACCGGCGGCGAGCAGTACTTC
CASSTGGEQYF
>.|.|TRBJ1-2|TRBV28
TGTGCCAGCAGTTTAATCGGGGTCGAGGGCTACACCTTC
CASSLIGVEGYTF
>.|TRBD1|TRBJ2-3|TRBV5-1
TGCGCCAGCAGCCCGCCCGGACAGGGTGGCGATACGCAGTATTTT
CASSPPGQGGDTQYF
>.|.|TRBJ1-1|TRBV3-1/TRBV3-2
TGTGCCAGCAGCCCCAGGGTGGGAGGGGGGAAGACTGAAGCTTTCTTT
CASSPRVGGGKTEAFF
>.|.|TRBJ1-2|TRBV11-2
TGTGCCAGCAGCTCAGGGTCCTATGGCTACACCTTC
CASSSGSYGYTF
>.|TRBD1|TRBJ1-2|TRBV7-9
TGTGCCAGCGGACAGGGGGCGATCGGCTACACCTTC
CASGQGAIGYTF
>few|.|TRBJ1-6|TRBV9
TGTGCCAGCAGCTCCCTCGGGGGGGGTTCACCCCTCCACTTT
CASSSLGGGSPLHF
>.|.|TRBJ1-5|TRBV21-1
TGTGCCAGCAGCAAATGCGGGGGCCGGGGGCCGTATCAGCCCCAGCATTTT
CASSKCGGRGPYQPQHF
>.|TRBD1|TRBJ2-7|TRBV5-1
TGCGCCAGCAGCCCCGACAGGGTCCGCGAGCAGTACTTC
CASSPDRVREQYF
>.|.|TRBJ2-1|TRBV20-1
TGCAGTGCCCTCTATCGGGATGAGCAGTTCTTC
CSALYRDEQFF
>.|.|TRBJ1-6|TRBV28
TGTGCCAGCAATGCGAGGGCCTATAATTCACCCCTCCACTTT
CASNARAYNSPLHF
>few|.|TRBJ1-5|TRBV27
TGTGCCAGCAGTTTTAATCCTTATAGCAATCAGCCCCAGCATTTT
CASSFNPYSNQPQHF
>once|.|TRBJ1-5|TRBV6-5
TGTGCCAGCAGACAGGGTAATCAGCCCCAGCATTTT
CASRQGNQPQHF
>.|TRBD1|TRBJ1-1|TRBV18
TGTGCCAGCTCACCCCCTAATTGGAGGACAGGGGGCACTGAAGCTTTCTTT
CASSPPNWRTGGTEAFF
>.|.|TRBJ2-2|TRBV27
TGTGCCAGCAGAGCTCTGTTCGGTGGGAACACCGGGGAGCTGTTTTTT
CASRALFGGNTGELFF
>.|.|TRBJ2-3|TRBV19
TGTGCCAGTAGTAGGAGCGGATTCACAGATACGCAGTATTTT
CASSRSGFTDTQYF
>.|TRBD1|TRBJ1-2|TRBV5-1
TGCGCCAGCAGCACGGGACAGGCCCTCTATGGCTACACCTTC
CASSTGQALYGYTF
>.|.|TRBJ1-5|TRBV18
TGTGCCAGCTCACCACCGGCAGGGGTAACAAATCAGCCCCAGCATTTT
CASSPPAGVTNQPQHF
>few|.|TRBJ1-1|TRBV28
TGTGCCAGCACCGTGACAGACGAAAGTGAAGCTTTCTTT
CASTVTDESEAFF
>.|.|TRBJ1-4|TRBV7-2
TGTGCCAGCAGCCAACAAGAGGGAAAACTGTTTTTT
CASSQQEGKLFF
>.|.|TRBJ1-3|TRBV19
TGTGCCACAGCGACAGACCCCTCTGGAAACACCATATATTTT
CATATDPSGNTIYF
>once|.|TRBJ1-1|TRBV5-1
TGCGCCAGCAGCTTGGAGAACATGAACACTGAAGCTTTCTTT
CASSLENMNTEAFF
>.|TRBD1|TRBJ2-1|TRBV14
TGTGCCAGCAGCCTCATAAAAGGGGACAGTTTGGTCAATGAGCAGTTCTTC
CASSLIKGDSLVNEQFF
>.|TRBD1|TRBJ1-2|TRBV18
TGTGCCAGCTCACCACAGGGACAGGGCGCGAGCTATGGCTACACCTTC
CASSPQGQGASYGYTF